A single sample gave rise to the 25 T cell receptor beta chains below, sequenced in a study of blood T cell repertoires in COVID-19. Repertoires were generated with immunoSEQ multiplex PCR, while TCRdb's copy carries only in-frame clones and drops some. The table has some 190,000 clones, 84% seen once. Sequenced: peripheral blood. The receptors were sampled from a woman aged 70 to 79 with active or convalescent COVID-19.

V gene TRBV5-4 combines with J gene TRBJ2-3, with 8 bases fitting TRBD2. Losses at the gene ends were 4 bases for V and 2 bases for J; bases not matched to a gene: 15. Germline CDR1 and CDR2: SGHNT and YYREEE (reference sequence). This CDR3 contains 18 residues. CDR3 sequence reads: CASSPPGGVAGTTDTQYF. CDR3 DNA: TGTGCCAGCAGCCCACCGGGAGGGGTAGCGGGGACCACAGATACGCAGTATTTT.

The chain has TRBV5-6 and TRBJ1-2; D not certain. V lost 0 bases, J lost 5 bases, and 5 bases lay in between. Germline V CDR1 and CDR2: SGHDT, YYEEEE. This CDR3 is 12 amino acids long. This CDR3 reads CASSLDFYGYTF. CDR3 bases: TGTGCCAGCAGCTTGGACTTTTATGGCTACACCTTC.

This clone appeared a few times. The chain couples TRBV28 to TRBJ1-5; 8 bases line up with TRBD1. V lost 6 bases, J lost 5 bases, and 6 bases stayed unmatched. Germline V gene sequence: CDR1 MDHEN, CDR2 SYDVKM. The CDR3 has 14 residues. Written as DNA, the CDR3 is TGTGCCAGCAGCCCGACAGGGGCGCATCAGCCCCAGCATTTT. Its protein is CASSPTGAHQPQHF.

The V call is TRBV6-6, the J call TRBJ2-1, with D perhaps TRBD2 (6 bases). The germline V and J ends were trimmed by 0 bases and 6 bases, with 15 bases remaining between them. Germline CDR1 is MNHNY and CDR2 is SVGAGI (reference sequence). This CDR3 region has 16 residues. The DNA for the CDR3 is TGTGCCAGCAGTTACTCTAAGCGGGCTCGAGGCAATGAGCAGTTCTTC. It encodes CASSYSKRARGNEQFF.

The chain carries TRBV7-2 and TRBJ1-1; D is unresolved. Germline V CDR1 and CDR2: SGHTA, FQGNSA. The CDR3 runs 15 residues. Trimming removed 4 bases from V and 6 bases from J, with 18 bases in between. The chain's CDR3 is CASSSTPSSRSEAFF. CDR3 nucleotide sequence: TGTGCCAGCAGCTCAACCCCGTCTTCTAGGTCTGAAGCTTTCTTT.

The genes are TRBV5-4 and TRBJ2-1, with unresolved D. This CDR3 is built from 11 residues. Germline V gene lookup returns CDR1 SGHNT and CDR2 YYREEE (reference sequence). V was pared by 3 bases and J by 8 bases, with 6 bases between. CDR3 protein: CASSSGDEQFF. CDR3 DNA: TGTGCCAGCAGCTCGGGTGATGAGCAGTTCTTC.

The rearrangement joins TRBV28 to TRBJ2-1; 7 bases agree with TRBD2. Germline V gene data show CDR1 as MDHEN and CDR2 as SYDVKM. CDR3 length: 12 residues. The CDR3 region has the DNA TGTGCGGTGCTAGCATCGGGAGGTGAGCAGTTCTTC. Encoded protein: CAVLASGGEQFF.

CDR3 sequence: CASRRGGPRADTQYF. The CDR3 nucleotides are TGTGCCAGCAGAAGGGGGGGACCACGTGCCGATACGCAGTATTTT. The chain links TRBV3-1 (or the pseudogene TRBV3-2) to TRBJ2-3; maybe TRBD2 (7 bases). The CDR3 is 15 residues long. The V gene lost 6 bases and the J gene lost 6 bases, with 19 bases spanning the gap. Germline V gene lookup returns CDR1 LGHDT and CDR2 YNNKEL (reference sequence).

This clone has a handful of counts. The chain employs TRBV6-5 and TRBJ2-7; 9 bases are shared with TRBD2. CDR1 is MNHEY and CDR2 is SVGAGI in the germline V gene. This CDR3 is built from 15 residues. V shed 2 bases, J shed 4 bases, and the junction held 6 bases outside the gene matches. The CDR3 DNA reads as TGTGCCAGCAGTTACGCTAGTAGCGGGAGTTACGAGCAGTACTTC. It codes for CASSYASSGSYEQYF.

The chain employs TRBV6-1 and TRBJ1-5, with D unclear. CDR3 length equals 14 residues. CDR1 MNHNS and CDR2 SASEGT come from the germline V gene. Trimming took 2 bases from V and 7 from J, leaving 12 bases between them. CDR3 nucleotide sequence: TGTGCCAGCAGTGAATTGGGGAGAGGGCAGCCCCAGCATTTT. It specifies CASSELGRGQPQHF.

The rearrangement links TRBV7-9 to TRBJ2-7, with 12 bases lining up with TRBD2. There are 14 residues in the CDR3. From germline, CDR1 is SEHNR and CDR2 FQNEAQ (reference sequence). With 4 bases clipped from V and 6 bases from J, the junction kept 4 bases outside the gene matches. The CDR3 DNA follows: TGTGCCAGCAGCTCCTGGACTAGCGGGACCGAGCAGTACTTC. Protein product: CASSSWTSGTEQYF.

The chain links TRBV5-4 to TRBJ2-1; maybe TRBD1 (6 bases). CDR3 size: 13 residues. Trimming removed 5 bases from V and 11 bases from J, with 17 bases in between. Germline CDR1 SGHNT, CDR2 YYREEE (reference sequence). This CDR3 reads CASSTANGDKQFF. The DNA for the CDR3 is TGTGCCAGCAGTACCGCCAACGGGGACAAGCAGTTCTTC. Supplemented by reference TRBV5-4 and TRBJ2-1, the full variable domain reads ETGVTQSPTHLIKTRGQQVTLRCSSQSGHNTVSWYQQALGQGPQFIFQYYREEENGRGNFPPRFSGLQFPNYSSELNVNALELDDSALYLCASSTANGDKQFFGPGTRLTVL.

V and J are TRBV13 and TRBJ2-4; 10 bases are a match to TRBD1. The CDR3 sequence is 16 residues long. V shed 5 bases and J 0 bases; nucleotides not matched to a gene: 4. Per germline, CDR1 PRHDT and CDR2 FYEKMQ (reference sequence). CDR3 nucleotide sequence: TGTGCCAGCAGCCGGGACAGGGGTTTAGCCAAAAACATTCAGTACTTC. This translates into CASSRDRGLAKNIQYF.

A note on this clone: Relative to the germline gene, one junction end is altered; a read error may explain this. This chain joins TRBV30 and TRBJ2-1; maybe TRBD1 (5 bases). This CDR3 has 14 amino acids. Germline V CDR1 and CDR2: GTSNPN, SVGIG (reference sequence). The CDR3 DNA follows: TGTGCCTGGAATCTCAGGGCCTCCCACAATGAGCAGTTCTTC. Its translation is CAWNLRASHNEQFF.

About this clone itself: The same CDR3 is also encoded by other DNA sequences in this sample. This sequence joins TRBV9 and TRBJ2-1, with TRBD2 matching over 10 bases. Trimming cost V 0 bases and J 4 bases; bases outside gene matches: 1. The CDR3 runs 15 residues. The V gene's germline CDR1 is SGDLS and CDR2 YYNGEE. The CDR3 loop is CASSVELAGYNEQFF. The CDR3 DNA is TGTGCCAGCAGCGTAGAACTAGCGGGGTACAATGAGCAGTTCTTC.

This sequence joins TRBV6-5 and TRBJ1-2; D perhaps matches TRBD1 (5 bases). V gave up 5 bases and J gave up 8 bases, with 12 bases separating them. The CDR3 is 12 residues long. CDR1 MNHEY and CDR2 SVGAGI come from the germline V gene. The CDR3 DNA reads as TGTGCCAGCAGTCCAGGGTCGGGCGGCTACACCTTC. It specifies CASSPGSGGYTF.

V usage is TRBV19 and J usage is TRBJ2-1, with D hard to call. The germline gives CDR1 LNHDA, CDR2 SQIVND (reference sequence). The CDR3 is 15 residues long. Trimming left V 1 base short and J 4 bases short, with 11 bases between. The CDR3 loop is CASSIAHSTYNEQFF. The CDR3 DNA reads TGTGCCAGTAGTATAGCCCACTCCACGTACAATGAGCAGTTCTTC.

The chain carries TRBV2 and TRBJ1-1, with TRBD1 as a possible D gene (6 bases). Germline lookup yields CDR1 SNHLY and CDR2 FYNNEI. CDR3 length: 16 residues. V shed 4 bases and J shed 0 bases, with 15 bases lying between them. Here the CDR3 DNA reads TGTGCCAGCAGTGGGTTTGGACAGACCTTGAACACTGAAGCTTTCTTT. Its protein is CASSGFGQTLNTEAFF.

The V and J genes are TRBV2 and TRBJ2-5, with no clear D. Deletions cut 0 bases from V and 10 bases from J, with 15 bases between. Germline CDR1 is SNHLY and CDR2 is FYNNEI. CDR3 length: 14 residues. CDR3 sequence: CASSEARSPGDQYF. DNA for the CDR3: TGTGCCAGCAGTGAAGCGCGGAGTCCCGGTGACCAGTACTTC.

This clone appeared once. The genes are TRBV29-1 and TRBJ2-1, with 8 bases aligning to TRBD2. Germline V CDR1 and CDR2: SQVTM, ANQGSEA. V was clipped by 7 bases and J by 8 bases; unmatched bases: 13. The CDR3 covers 14 residues. The CDR3 DNA is TGCAGCGGAACGCAGGGCCCGGGGGGGGATGAGCAGTTCTTC. This sequence encodes CSGTQGPGGDEQFF.

In DNA, the CDR3 is TGTGCCTGGAGTCAGGGGGACGGTCAGTACTTC. This translates into CAWSQGDGQYF. This sequence joins TRBV30 and TRBJ2-7, with TRBD1 identical over 7 bases. Trimming at V came to 2 bases and at J to 10 bases, leaving 5 bases not matched to a gene. Germline lookup yields CDR1 GTSNPN and CDR2 SVGIG (reference sequence). The CDR3 loop spans 11 amino acids.

This clone was counted many times. This chain connects TRBV2 to TRBJ2-3, with D possibly TRBD2 on 6 matching bases. CDR1 is SNHLY, CDR2 FYNNEI, per germline. V shed 6 bases and J shed 0 bases, with 10 bases lying between them. The CDR3 has 14 residues. DNA for the CDR3: TGTGCCAGCAGGGTAGCGGTTAGCACAGATACGCAGTATTTT. Translation: CASRVAVSTDTQYF. The entire variable domain, with the rest obtained from reference TRBV2 and TRBJ2-3, is as follows: EPEVTQTPSHQVTQMGQEVILRCVPISNHLYFYWYRQILGQKVEFLVSFYNNEISEKSEIFDDQFSVERPDGSNFTLKIRSTKLEDSAMYFCASRVAVSTDTQYFGPGTRLTVL.

The V call is TRBV28, the J call TRBJ2-3, with D possibly matching TRBD2 (7 bases). This CDR3 comprises 16 residues. V was shortened by 7 bases and J by 1 base, with 18 bases between the two germline ends. CDR1 is MDHEN and CDR2 is SYDVKM in the germline V gene. The CDR3 sequence is CASIPPRGARTDTQYF. CDR3 nucleotide sequence: TGTGCCAGCATACCCCCCCGGGGGGCCCGCACAGATACGCAGTATTTT.

The rearrangement joins TRBV30 to TRBJ2-3; D gene unclear. V was pared by 5 bases and J by 3 bases, with 15 bases between. Germline V gene data show CDR1 as GTSNPN and CDR2 as SVGIG (reference sequence). There are 14 residues in the CDR3. CDR3 sequence (DNA): TGTGCCTGGTCGGTCCAAATTACTACAGATACGCAGTATTTT. Translating gives CAWSVQITTDTQYF.

The rearrangement links TRBV6-5 to TRBJ2-1; no clear D gene. Germline CDR1 MNHEY, CDR2 SVGAGI. The CDR3 runs 15 residues. The ends were cut back, 2 bases at V and 0 bases at J, with 8 bases in the middle. CDR3 region: CASSYRVASYNEQFF. CDR3 coding DNA: TGTGCCAGCAGTTACCGGGTAGCCTCCTACAATGAGCAGTTCTTC.